This TCR beta chain was sequenced for a study of CD8 T cells in Susac syndrome. This clonotype was detected only once. CDR3 length: 16 residues. Trimming at V came to 0 bases and at J to 5 bases, leaving 9 bases not matched to a gene. CDR1 is LNHNV and CDR2 is YYDKDF in the germline V gene (reference sequence). TCR beta was sequenced from blood CD8+ and CD4+ T cells. Reverse transcription used roughly 0.5 to 1 ug RNA and random hexamers. The immunoSEQ assay covered 54 Vbeta and 13 Jbeta segments for CDR3. TCRdb re-analysed the immunoSEQ multiplex PCR reads in MiXCR, keeping a single row per CDR3 protein. The table lists 140,000 to 150,000 distinct CDR3 sequences, 85% to 95% of them singletons.

The clonotype originates from a human donor with multiple sclerosis. The chain couples TRBV15 to TRBJ2-7; 8 bases are a match to TRBD1. Sequenced material: CD4+ T cells from PBMCs. CDR3 in DNA: TGTGCCACCAGCAGAGATCTTTGGCAGGGGGCGGACGAGCAGTACTTC. It yields the protein CATSRDLWQGADEQYF.